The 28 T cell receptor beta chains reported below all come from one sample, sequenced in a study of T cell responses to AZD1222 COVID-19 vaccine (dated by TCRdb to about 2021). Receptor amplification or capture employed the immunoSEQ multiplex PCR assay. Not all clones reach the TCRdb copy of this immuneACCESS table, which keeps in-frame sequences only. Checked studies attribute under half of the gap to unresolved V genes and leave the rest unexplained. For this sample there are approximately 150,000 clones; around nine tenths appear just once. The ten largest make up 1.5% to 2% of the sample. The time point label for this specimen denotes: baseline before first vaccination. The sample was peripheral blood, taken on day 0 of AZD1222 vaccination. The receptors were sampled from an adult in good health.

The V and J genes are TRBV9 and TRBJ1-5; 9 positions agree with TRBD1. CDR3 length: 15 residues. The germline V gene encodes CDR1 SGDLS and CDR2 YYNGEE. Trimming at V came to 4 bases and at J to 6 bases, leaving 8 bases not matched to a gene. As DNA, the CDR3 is TGTGCCAGCAGCAAAACAGGGGGCGAAAGTCAGCCCCAGCATTTT. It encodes CASSKTGGESQPQHF.

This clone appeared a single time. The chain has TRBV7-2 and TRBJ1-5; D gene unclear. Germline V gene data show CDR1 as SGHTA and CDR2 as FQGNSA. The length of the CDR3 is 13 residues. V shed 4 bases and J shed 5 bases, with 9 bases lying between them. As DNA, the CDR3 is TGTGCCAGCAGCTCCACTTACTATCAGCCCCAGCATTTT. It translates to CASSSTYYQPQHF.

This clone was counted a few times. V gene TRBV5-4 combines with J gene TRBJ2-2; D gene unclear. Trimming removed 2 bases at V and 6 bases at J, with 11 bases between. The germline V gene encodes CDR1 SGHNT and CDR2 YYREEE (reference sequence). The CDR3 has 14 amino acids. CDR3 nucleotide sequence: TGTGCCAGCAGCTTTAAGACCGAGGCCGGGGAGCTGTTTTTT. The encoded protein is CASSFKTEAGELFF.

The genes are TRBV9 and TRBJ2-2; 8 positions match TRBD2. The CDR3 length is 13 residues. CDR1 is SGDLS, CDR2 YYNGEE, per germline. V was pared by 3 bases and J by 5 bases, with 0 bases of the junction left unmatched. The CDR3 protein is CASSAGGTGELFF. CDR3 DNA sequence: TGTGCCAGCAGCGCGGGGGGGACCGGGGAGCTGTTTTTT.

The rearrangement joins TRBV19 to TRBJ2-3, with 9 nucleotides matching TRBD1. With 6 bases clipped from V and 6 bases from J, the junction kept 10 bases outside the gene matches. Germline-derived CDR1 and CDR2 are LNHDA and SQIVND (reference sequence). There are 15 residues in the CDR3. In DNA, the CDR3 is TGTGCCAGTAGCCACCGGGACAGGGAACCCGATACGCAGTATTTT. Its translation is CASSHRDREPDTQYF.

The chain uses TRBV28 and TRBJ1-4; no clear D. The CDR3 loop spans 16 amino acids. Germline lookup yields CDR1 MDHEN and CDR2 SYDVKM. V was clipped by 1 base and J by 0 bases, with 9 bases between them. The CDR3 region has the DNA TGTGCCAGCAGTTTATTTGGCACTGCAACTAATGAAAAACTGTTTTTT. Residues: CASSLFGTATNEKLFF. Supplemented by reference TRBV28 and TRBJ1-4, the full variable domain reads DVKVTQSSRYLVKRTGEKVFLECVQDMDHENMFWYRQDPGLGLRLIYFSYDVKMKEKGDIPEGYSVSREKKERFSLILESASTNQTSMYLCASSLFGTATNEKLFFGSGTQLSVL.

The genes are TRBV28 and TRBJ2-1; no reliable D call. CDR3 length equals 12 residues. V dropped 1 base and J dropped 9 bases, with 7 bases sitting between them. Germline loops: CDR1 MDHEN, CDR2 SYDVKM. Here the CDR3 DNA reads TGTGCCAGCAGTTTATCCCACACTGAGCAGTTCTTC. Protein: CASSLSHTEQFF.

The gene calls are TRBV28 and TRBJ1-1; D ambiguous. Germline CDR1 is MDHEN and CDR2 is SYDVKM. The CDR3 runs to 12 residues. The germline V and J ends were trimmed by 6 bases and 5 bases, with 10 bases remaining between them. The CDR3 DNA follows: TGTGCCAGCAGCCCTCCCGGGACTGAAGCTTTCTTT. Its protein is CASSPPGTEAFF. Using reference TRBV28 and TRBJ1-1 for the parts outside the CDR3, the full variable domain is DVKVTQSSRYLVKRTGEKVFLECVQDMDHENMFWYRQDPGLGLRLIYFSYDVKMKEKGDIPEGYSVSREKKERFSLILESASTNQTSMYLCASSPPGTEAFFGQGTRLTVV.

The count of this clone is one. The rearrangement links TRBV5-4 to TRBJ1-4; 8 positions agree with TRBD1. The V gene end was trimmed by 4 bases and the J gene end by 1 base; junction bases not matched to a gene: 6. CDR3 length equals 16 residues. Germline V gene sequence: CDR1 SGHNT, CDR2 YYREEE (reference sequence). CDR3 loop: CASSPGGAGTNEKLFF. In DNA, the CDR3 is TGTGCCAGCAGCCCAGGGGGCGCGGGAACTAATGAAAAACTGTTTTTT.

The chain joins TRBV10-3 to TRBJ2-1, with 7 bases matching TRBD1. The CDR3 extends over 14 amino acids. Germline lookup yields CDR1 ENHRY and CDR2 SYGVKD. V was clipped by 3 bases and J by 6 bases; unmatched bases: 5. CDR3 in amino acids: CAISDQGELNEQFF. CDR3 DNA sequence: TGTGCCATCAGTGACCAGGGGGAACTCAATGAGCAGTTCTTC.

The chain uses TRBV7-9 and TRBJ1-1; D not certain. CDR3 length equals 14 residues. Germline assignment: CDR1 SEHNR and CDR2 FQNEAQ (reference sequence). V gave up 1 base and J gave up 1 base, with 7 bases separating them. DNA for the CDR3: TGTGCCAGCAGCTTAGGCCTTGGGAACACTGAAGCTTTCTTT. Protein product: CASSLGLGNTEAFF.

The CDR3 nucleotides are TGTGCCAGCAGACGGGCAGGGGGATTACAAAATGAAAAACTGTTTTTT. As protein: CASRRAGGLQNEKLFF. V is TRBV7-8 and J is TRBJ1-4; 7 bases agree with TRBD1. This CDR3 contains 16 residues. Unmatched junction bases numbered 12, after V lost 6 bases and J lost 5 bases. Per germline, CDR1 SGHVS and CDR2 FQNEAQ.

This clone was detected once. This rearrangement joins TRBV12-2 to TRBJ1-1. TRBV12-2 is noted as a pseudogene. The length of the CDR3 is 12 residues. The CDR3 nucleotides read TGTGCAAGTCGCTCCCCCCTGAGGGAAGCTTTCTTT. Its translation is CASRSPLREAFF.

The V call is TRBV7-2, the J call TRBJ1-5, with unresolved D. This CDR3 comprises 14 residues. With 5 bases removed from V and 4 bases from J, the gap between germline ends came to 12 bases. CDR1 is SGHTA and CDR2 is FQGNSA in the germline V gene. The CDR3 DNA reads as TGTGCCAGCAGCCCTGGACGGGGAAATCAGCCCCAGCATTTT. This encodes CASSPGRGNQPQHF.

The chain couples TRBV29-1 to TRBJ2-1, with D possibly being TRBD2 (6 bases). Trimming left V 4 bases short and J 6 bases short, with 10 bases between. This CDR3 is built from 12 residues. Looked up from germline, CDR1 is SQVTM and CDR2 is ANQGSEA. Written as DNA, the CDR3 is TGCAGCGTTGCGGGACTCCTCAATGAGCAGTTCTTC. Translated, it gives CSVAGLLNEQFF.

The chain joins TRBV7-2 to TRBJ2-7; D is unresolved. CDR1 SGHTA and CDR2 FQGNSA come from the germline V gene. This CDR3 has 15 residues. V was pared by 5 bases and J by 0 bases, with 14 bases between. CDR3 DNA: TGTGCCAGCAGCGCCCGCCCCCCTAACTCCTACGAGCAGTACTTC. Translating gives CASSARPPNSYEQYF.

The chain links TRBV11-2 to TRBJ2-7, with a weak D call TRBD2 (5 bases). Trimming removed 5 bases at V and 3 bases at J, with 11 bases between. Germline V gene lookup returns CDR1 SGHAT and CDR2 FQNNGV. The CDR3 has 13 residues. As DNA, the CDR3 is TGTGCCAGCAGCGGCGGACTCCTCTACGAGCAGTACTTC. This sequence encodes CASSGGLLYEQYF.

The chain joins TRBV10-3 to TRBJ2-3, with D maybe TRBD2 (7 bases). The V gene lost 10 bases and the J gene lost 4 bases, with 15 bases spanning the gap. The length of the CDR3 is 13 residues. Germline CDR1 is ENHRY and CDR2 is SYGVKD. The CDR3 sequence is CATKGGAADTQYF. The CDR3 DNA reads TGTGCCACCAAGGGGGGGGCCGCAGATACGCAGTATTTT.

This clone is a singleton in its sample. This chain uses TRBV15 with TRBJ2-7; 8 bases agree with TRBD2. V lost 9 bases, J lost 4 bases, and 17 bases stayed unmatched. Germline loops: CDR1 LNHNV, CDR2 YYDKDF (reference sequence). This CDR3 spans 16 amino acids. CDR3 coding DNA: TGTGCCACAACCCACTACCCGGGGACGGGAGGGTACGAGCAGTACTTC. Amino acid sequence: CATTHYPGTGGYEQYF.

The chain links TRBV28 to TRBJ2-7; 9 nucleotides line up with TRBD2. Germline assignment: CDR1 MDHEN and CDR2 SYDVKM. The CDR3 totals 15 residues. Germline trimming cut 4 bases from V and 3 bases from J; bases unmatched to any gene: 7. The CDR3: CASSSPSGDNYEQYF. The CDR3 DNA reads TGTGCCAGCAGTTCGCCTAGCGGGGACAACTACGAGCAGTACTTC.

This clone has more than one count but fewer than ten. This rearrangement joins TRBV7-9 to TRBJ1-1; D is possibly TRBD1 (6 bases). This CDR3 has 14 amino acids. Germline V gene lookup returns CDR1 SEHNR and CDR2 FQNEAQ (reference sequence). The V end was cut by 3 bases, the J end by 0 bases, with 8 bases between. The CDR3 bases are TGTGCCAGCAGCTTTAGGGGGATGAACACTGAAGCTTTCTTT. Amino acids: CASSFRGMNTEAFF.

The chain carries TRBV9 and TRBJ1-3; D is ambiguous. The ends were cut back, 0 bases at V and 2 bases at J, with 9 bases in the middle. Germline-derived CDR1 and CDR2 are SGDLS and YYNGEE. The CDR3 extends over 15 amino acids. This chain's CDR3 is CASSVGVGTGNTIYF. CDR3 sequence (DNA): TGTGCCAGCAGCGTAGGAGTAGGAACTGGAAACACCATATATTTT.

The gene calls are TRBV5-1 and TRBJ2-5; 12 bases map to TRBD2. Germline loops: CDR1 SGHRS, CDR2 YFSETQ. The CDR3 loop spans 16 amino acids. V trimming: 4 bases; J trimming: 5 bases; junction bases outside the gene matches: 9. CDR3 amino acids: CASSKSTSGGGETQYF. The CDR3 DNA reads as TGCGCCAGCAGCAAATCGACTAGCGGGGGCGGGGAGACCCAGTACTTC.

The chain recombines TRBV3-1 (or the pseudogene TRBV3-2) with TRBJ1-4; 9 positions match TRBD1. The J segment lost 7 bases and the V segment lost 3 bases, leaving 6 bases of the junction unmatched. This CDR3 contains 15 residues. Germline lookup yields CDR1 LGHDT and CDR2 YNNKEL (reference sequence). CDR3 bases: TGTGCCAGCAGCCAGGGACAGGGTGGGGGTGAAAAACTGTTTTTT. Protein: CASSQGQGGGEKLFF.

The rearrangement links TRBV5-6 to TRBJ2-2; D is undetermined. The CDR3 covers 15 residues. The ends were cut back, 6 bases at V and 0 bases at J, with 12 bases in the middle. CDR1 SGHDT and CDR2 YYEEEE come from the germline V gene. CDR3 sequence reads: CASTLLASNTGELFF. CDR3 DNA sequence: TGTGCCAGCACCCTCCTGGCTTCGAACACCGGGGAGCTGTTTTTT.

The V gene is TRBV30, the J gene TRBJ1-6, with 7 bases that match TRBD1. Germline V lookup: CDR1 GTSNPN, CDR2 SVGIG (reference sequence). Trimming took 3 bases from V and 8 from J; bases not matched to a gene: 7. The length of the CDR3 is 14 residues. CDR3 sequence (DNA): TGTGCCTGGAGAAGGGACAGCATTGATTCACCCCTCCACTTT. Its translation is CAWRRDSIDSPLHF.

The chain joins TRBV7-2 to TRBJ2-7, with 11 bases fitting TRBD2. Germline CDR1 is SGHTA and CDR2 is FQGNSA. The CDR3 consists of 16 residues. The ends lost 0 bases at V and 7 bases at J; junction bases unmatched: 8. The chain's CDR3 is CASSLALVAGGKEQYF. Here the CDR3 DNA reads TGTGCCAGCAGCTTAGCGCTAGTAGCGGGAGGGAAGGAGCAGTACTTC. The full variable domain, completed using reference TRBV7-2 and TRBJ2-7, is GAGVSQSPSNKVTEKGKDVELRCDPISGHTALYWYRQSLGQGLEFLIYFQGNSAPDKSGLPSDRFSAERTGGSVSTLTIQRTQQEDSAVYLCASSLALVAGGKEQYFGPGTRLTVT.

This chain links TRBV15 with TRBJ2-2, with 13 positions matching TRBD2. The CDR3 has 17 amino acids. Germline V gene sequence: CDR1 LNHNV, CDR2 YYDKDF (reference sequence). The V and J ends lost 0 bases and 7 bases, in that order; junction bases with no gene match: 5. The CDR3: CATSRDGLAGASGELFF. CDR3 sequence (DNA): TGTGCCACCAGCAGAGATGGACTAGCGGGAGCTAGCGGGGAGCTGTTTTTT.